The 2 T cell receptor beta chains presented below share a single source sample, sequenced in a study of control samples from healthy donors and cancer patients. Generated by immunoSEQ multiplex PCR, the TCRdb table keeps only in-frame clones and is missing some. The data hold just over 150,000 clones, with over 90% observed a single time. The sample comprised blood. These receptors all stem from a man between 45 and 60 years old in good health.

This chain joins TRBV5-4 and TRBJ2-5; unclear D gene. CDR3 size: 14 residues. The germline CDR1 and CDR2 sequences are SGHNT and YYREEE (reference sequence). V shed 1 base and J shed 1 base, with 8 bases lying between them. The CDR3 here is CASSLSQTQETQYF. The CDR3 region has the DNA TGTGCCAGCAGCTTGAGCCAGACCCAAGAGACCCAGTACTTC.

J is TRBJ2-5 and V is TRBV5-1, with TRBD1 as a possible D gene (6 bases). CDR3 length: 16 residues. The germline gives CDR1 SGHRS, CDR2 YFSETQ. V gave up 4 bases and J gave up 7 bases, with 23 bases separating them. The CDR3 nucleotides are TGCGCCAGCAGCGCCTACAAAGGGGGACCGGGTGGGACCCAGTACTTC. It encodes CASSAYKGGPGGTQYF.